The entry that follows covers one T cell receptor beta chain sequence. This clonotype came up once. Its antigen remains unidentified. Base qualities are not at hand, and no much larger clone is one base apart. These data are taken from a study of blood T cells in healthy people across ages (dated by TCRdb to between 2015 and 2017). A note on the overall study: In model experiments, roughly one uniquely barcoded TCR beta cDNA molecule per two T cells was captured by template switching. Age-related changes in TCR beta repertoire diversity were measured in the study by deep sequencing normalized with unique cDNA molecular identifiers. The donors were split into four age groups: young (average about 16 years), middle-aged (over 35), aged (more than 60) and long-lived (roughly 86). Donors of different ages were randomly distributed across sequencing lanes to avoid experimental bias. For two donors (one aged 18 to 29 and one aged 80 or older), the study analyzed two additional independent replicas of 1 million unique cDNA reads from the same blood draw. General findings and caveats noted by the study authors: There was a strong correlation between observed TCR beta diversity and the percentage of naive T cells measured by flow cytometry. Compared with the aged group, the long-lived group had more naive CD4+ T cells, fewer expanded clones and increased TCR diversity, a pattern suggesting age selection. Conclusive comparison of naive and antigen-experienced compartments was prevented by the profiling of bulk unsorted PBMCs. Estimates of total diversity based on one million sequenced T cells were considered lower bounds and underestimates. Observed TCR beta diversity per million T cells fell roughly linearly with age, and a significant reduction was already apparent by age around 40. Because the CMV infection status of the donors was unknown, age-related changes in expanded clonotypes may potentially have been confounded.

The library was produced with 5' RACE. For sequencing, an Illumina HiSeq 2500 was employed. A second about 7 to 11 cycle PCR used a sample-barcoded 5' primer and a J-beta primer mix. Each TCR beta cDNA molecule received a unique molecular identifier from a template-switch 5' adaptor carrying 12 random nucleotides. Each sample yielded at least 3 million CDR3-containing paired-end reads. First-strand cDNA synthesis was performed from all RNA using the Mint cDNA synthesis kit, with priming by a TRBC-specific oligonucleotide. All cDNA was treated with uracil-DNA glycosylase and then went through a first 18-cycle PCR with the universal primers M1SS and BC2_uni_R. Per the source publication's procedure: For normalization, 1 million high-quality reads were randomly selected from each sample, with every read carrying a distinct molecular identifier. Reads with shared molecular identifiers were discarded instead of being binned into consensus sequences. MiTCR, with a Q25 quality threshold and the strictest error-elimination algorithm, was used for CDR3 identification, clonotype clustering and error correction. A nonparametric unseen species model using Euler transformation provided a lower-bound estimate of total TCR beta diversity. Using fastp trimming at Q25 and MiXCR clonotype assembly, TCRdb reanalyzed the public sequencing data and kept in-frame beta chains. Rows are combined by CDR3 protein, so each entry shows the most common genes and DNA. The V and J calls were not made by the authors but by TCRdb's processing. The sample records about 1.5 million distinct CDR3 sequences, under 55% of which are singletons. About 4% of the sample lies in the top ten.

Unmatched junction bases come to 18, with V trimmed by 6 bases and J by 11 bases. CDR1 and CDR2, per the germline V gene, are MDHEN and SYDVKM. Inclusive of the bounding cysteine and phenylalanine, the CDR3 is 15 residues long. The read is trimmed to its CDR3 DNA, 45 bases read in frame from base 1. The donors were 40 or so Caucasian individuals from Russia, aged 6 to 90 years, who were systemically healthy. Ten milliliters of peripheral blood were drawn from each donor into EDTA-treated Vacutainer tubes. Ficoll-Paque density-gradient centrifugation was used to isolate PBMCs, with at least 6 million obtained per sample. Total RNA, at least 5 micrograms per sample, was extracted from PBMCs with Trizol reagent. For every donor, flow cytometry on a PBMC aliquot measured the percentage of naive CD45RAhigh/CD27high T cells.

The chain is made from TRBV28 and TRBJ2-5; the junction holds 7 bases that match TRBD2. The TCR sequence derives from a woman aged 18 to 35 in good health. What was sequenced was blood. The CDR3 protein: CASSGRPGSYDEQYF. The nucleotide sequence is given as TGTGCCAGCAGCGGGAGGCCCGGCTCCTACGATGAGCAGTACTTC.